The clone carrying this T cell receptor beta chain was observed at least ten times. What it binds is unknown. The data were obtained in a study of Graves' ophthalmopathy and Graves' hyperthyroidism. Across the whole study: Investigators collected peripheral blood at initial diagnosis, before any treatment was given. Study outcomes and limitations: Thyroid clonotypes that were expanded above 0.001 frequency mostly also appeared in blood.

RNA transcripts served as template for amplifying TCR beta CDR3 sequences. Scientists carried out first-round RT-PCR using HTBI primers and then a second-round multiplex PCR. MiXCR, run by TCRdb on the multiplex PCR reads, gives a single entry per CDR3 protein. The sample gives under 200,000 distinct CDR3 sequences, around two fifths of which show up once; under 6.5% is in the top ten. The sequence was obtained from a middle-aged woman with Graves' ophthalmopathy. Sequenced: peripheral blood.

CDR3 coding DNA: TGTGCCAGCAGCCATCGACAGGGCAATCAGCCCCAGCATTTT. Its protein product is CASSHRQGNQPQHF. The rearrangement joins TRBV12-3 or TRBV12-4 to TRBJ1-5; D may be TRBD1 (6 bases). The CDR3 has 14 amino acids. Trimming took 6 bases from V and 2 from J, leaving 11 bases between them.